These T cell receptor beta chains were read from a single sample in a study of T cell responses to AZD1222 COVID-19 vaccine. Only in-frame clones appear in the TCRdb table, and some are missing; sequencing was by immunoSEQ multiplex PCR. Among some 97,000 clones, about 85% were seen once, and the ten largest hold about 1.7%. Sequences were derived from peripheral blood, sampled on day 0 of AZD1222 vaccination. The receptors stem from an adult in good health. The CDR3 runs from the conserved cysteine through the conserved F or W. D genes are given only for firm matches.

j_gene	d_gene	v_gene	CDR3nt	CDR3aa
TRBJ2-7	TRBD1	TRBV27	TGTGCCAGCAGTTTAACCGGGACAGGGGGCCTCGAGCAGTACTTC	CASSLTGTGGLEQYF
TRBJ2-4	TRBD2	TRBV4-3	TGCGCCAGCAGCCAAGGTAGCGGGGGAGCCAAAAACATTCAGTACTTC	CASSQGSGGAKNIQYF
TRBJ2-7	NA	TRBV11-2	TGTGCCAGCACCCCCTTCCGGAGGTACGAGCAGTACTTC	CASTPFRRYEQYF
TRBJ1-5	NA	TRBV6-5	TGCGCCAGCAGTTACTCGAGCCCGGACTCCGGTCAGCCCCAGCATTTT	CASSYSSPDSGQPQHF
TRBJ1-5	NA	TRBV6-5	TGTGCCAGCAGAACGGGACAAGTACAGCCCCAGCATTTT	CASRTGQVQPQHF
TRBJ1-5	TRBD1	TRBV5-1	TGCGCCAGCAGCTTGGAAGGCAGGGCAGGGGGGCCCCAGCATTTT	CASSLEGRAGGPQHF
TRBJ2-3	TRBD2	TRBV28	TGTGCCAGCAGTCATCTAGCGGGAGGGCTACAAAGGGGAACCACAGATACGCAGTATTTT	CASSHLAGGLQRGTTDTQYF
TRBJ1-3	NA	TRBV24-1	TGTGCCACCAGTGATTTGCATACGGGTTCGATCTGTGGAAACACCATATATTTT	CATSDLHTGSICGNTIYF
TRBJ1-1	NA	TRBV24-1	TGTGCCACCAGTGGTGGAGCCATGAACACTGAAGCTTTCTTT	CATSGGAMNTEAFF
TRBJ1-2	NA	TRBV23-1	TGCGCCAGCAAGACTAAAGACTATGGCTACACCTTC	CASKTKDYGYTF
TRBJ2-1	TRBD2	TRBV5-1	TGCGCCAGCAGCTTAAGACTAGCGGAAAGGAATGAGCAGTTCTTC	CASSLRLAERNEQFF